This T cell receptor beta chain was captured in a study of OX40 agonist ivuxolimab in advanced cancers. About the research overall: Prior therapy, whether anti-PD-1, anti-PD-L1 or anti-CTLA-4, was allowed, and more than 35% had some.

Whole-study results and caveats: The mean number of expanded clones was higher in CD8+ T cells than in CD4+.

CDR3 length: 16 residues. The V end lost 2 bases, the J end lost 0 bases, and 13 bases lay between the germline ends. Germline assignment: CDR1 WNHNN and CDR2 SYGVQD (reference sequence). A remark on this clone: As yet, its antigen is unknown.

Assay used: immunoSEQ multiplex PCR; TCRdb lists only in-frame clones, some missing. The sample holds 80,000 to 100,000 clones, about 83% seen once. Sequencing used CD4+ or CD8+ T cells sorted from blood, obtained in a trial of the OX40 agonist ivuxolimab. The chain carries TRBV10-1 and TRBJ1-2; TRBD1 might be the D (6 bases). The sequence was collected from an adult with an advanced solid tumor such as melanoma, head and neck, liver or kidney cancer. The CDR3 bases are TGCGCCAGCAGTGAGAAGGGGACATCCCCTAACTATGGCTACACCTTC. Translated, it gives CASSEKGTSPNYGYTF.